This is a list of T cell receptor beta chains from one sample in a study of OX40 agonist ivuxolimab in advanced cancers. The method was immunoSEQ multiplex PCR; TCRdb's version includes in-frame clones alone and lacks a portion of them. The sample contains nearly 80,000 clones, around four fifths of which appear only once. The source was CD4+ or CD8+ T cells sorted from blood, collected in a trial of the OX40 agonist ivuxolimab. The receptors were sampled from an adult with an advanced solid tumor such as melanoma, head and neck, liver or kidney cancer. CDR3s include the opening cysteine and the closing phenylalanine or tryptophan. The D gene is left open where the match is weak. Clone size is not always given. Where it is, it says once, few, many or a class for expanded clones.

v_call: TRBV6-5; d_call: TRBD2; j_call: TRBJ2-3; clone_size: NA; cdr3_aa: CASSLAGDGDTQYF; cdr3_nt: TGTGCCAGCAGTCTAGCGGGAGATGGAGATACGCAGTATTTT
v_call: TRBV5-8; d_call: NA; j_call: TRBJ2-2; clone_size: NA; cdr3_aa: CASSSRVASTGELFF; cdr3_nt: TGTGCCAGCAGCTCAAGGGTGGCGAGCACCGGGGAGCTGTTTTTT
v_call: TRBV6-1; d_call: NA; j_call: TRBJ1-2; clone_size: NA; cdr3_aa: CASSEAGGYGYTF; cdr3_nt: TGTGCCAGCAGTGAAGCGGGGGGATATGGCTACACCTTC
v_call: TRBV15; d_call: NA; j_call: TRBJ2-5; clone_size: NA; cdr3_aa: CATSSGHPGTQYF; cdr3_nt: TGTGCCACCAGCAGCGGCCACCCAGGGACCCAGTACTTC
v_call: TRBV15; d_call: NA; j_call: TRBJ2-1; clone_size: NA; cdr3_aa: CATSRLGAGDEQFF; cdr3_nt: TGTGCCACCAGCAGATTGGGGGCCGGGGATGAGCAGTTCTTC
v_call: TRBV16; d_call: NA; j_call: TRBJ1-6; clone_size: NA; cdr3_aa: CASSQSYSNLHF; cdr3_nt: TGTGCCAGCAGCCAATCGTACTCTAACCTCCACTTT
v_call: TRBV13; d_call: TRBD1; j_call: TRBJ2-3; clone_size: NA; cdr3_aa: CASSLGGQGGHTDTQYF; cdr3_nt: TGTGCCAGCAGCTTAGGGGGACAGGGGGGACACACAGATACGCAGTATTTT
v_call: TRBV6-5; d_call: TRBD1; j_call: TRBJ1-1; clone_size: NA; cdr3_aa: CASSGHRGPEAFF; cdr3_nt: TGTGCCAGCAGCGGCCACAGGGGCCCTGAAGCTTTCTTT
v_call: TRBV28; d_call: NA; j_call: TRBJ1-1; clone_size: NA; cdr3_aa: CASSSRTFNNPSEAFF; cdr3_nt: TGTGCCAGCAGTTCCCGGACTTTTAACAACCCCTCGGAAGCTTTCTTT
v_call: TRBV27; d_call: NA; j_call: TRBJ2-7; clone_size: NA; cdr3_aa: CASSLRVGAGTFYEQYF; cdr3_nt: TGTGCCAGCAGTTTAAGGGTCGGAGCCGGGACTTTTTACGAGCAGTACTTC
v_call: TRBV9; d_call: NA; j_call: TRBJ2-2; clone_size: NA; cdr3_aa: CASSVVTDTGELFF; cdr3_nt: TGTGCCAGCAGCGTAGTAACAGACACCGGGGAGCTGTTTTTT
v_call: TRBV2; d_call: TRBD1; j_call: TRBJ1-6; clone_size: NA; cdr3_aa: CASSRGQGKNNSPLHF; cdr3_nt: TGTGCCAGCAGCCGGGGACAGGGAAAGAATAATTCACCCCTCCACTTT
v_call: TRBV9; d_call: TRBD1; j_call: TRBJ2-2; clone_size: NA; cdr3_aa: CASSSRDRGPDTGELFF; cdr3_nt: TGTGCCAGCAGCTCCCGGGACAGGGGGCCCGACACCGGGGAGCTGTTTTTT
v_call: TRBV7-9; d_call: NA; j_call: TRBJ1-3; clone_size: NA; cdr3_aa: CASTIARGTGNTIYF; cdr3_nt: TGTGCCAGCACTATAGCTAGGGGGACTGGAAACACCATATATTTT
v_call: TRBV6-1; d_call: NA; j_call: TRBJ1-5; clone_size: NA; cdr3_aa: CASSEATTGLNQPQHF; cdr3_nt: TGTGCCAGCAGTGAAGCGACGACCGGTCTCAATCAGCCCCAGCATTTT
v_call: TRBV2; d_call: TRBD1; j_call: TRBJ1-6; clone_size: NA; cdr3_aa: CASRQGTSSYNSPLHF; cdr3_nt: TGTGCCAGTCGACAGGGTACCAGCTCCTATAATTCACCCCTCCACTTT
v_call: TRBV2; d_call: NA; j_call: TRBJ1-1; clone_size: once; cdr3_aa: CASSPNIEAFF; cdr3_nt: TGTGCCAGCAGTCCGAACATTGAAGCTTTCTTT
v_call: TRBV9; d_call: TRBD1; j_call: TRBJ1-6; clone_size: once; cdr3_aa: CASSGRQGRDSPLHF; cdr3_nt: TGTGCCAGCAGCGGAAGACAGGGGAGGGATTCACCCCTCCACTTT
v_call: TRBV7-9; d_call: NA; j_call: TRBJ1-1; clone_size: NA; cdr3_aa: CASSPIPTEMNTEAFF; cdr3_nt: TGTGCCAGCAGCCCTATCCCGACAGAAATGAACACTGAAGCTTTCTTT
v_call: TRBV19; d_call: TRBD1; j_call: TRBJ1-2; clone_size: NA; cdr3_aa: CASSVQGANYGYTF; cdr3_nt: TGTGCCAGTAGTGTACAGGGGGCTAACTATGGCTACACCTTC
v_call: TRBV10-1; d_call: NA; j_call: TRBJ1-1; clone_size: once; cdr3_aa: CASSAGQPGGTEAFF; cdr3_nt: TGCGCCAGCAGTGCCGGACAACCGGGGGGGACTGAAGCTTTCTTT
v_call: TRBV5-8; d_call: TRBD1; j_call: TRBJ1-1; clone_size: NA; cdr3_aa: CASSLGTDQNTEAFF; cdr3_nt: TGTGCCAGCAGCCTGGGGACAGATCAGAACACTGAAGCTTTCTTT